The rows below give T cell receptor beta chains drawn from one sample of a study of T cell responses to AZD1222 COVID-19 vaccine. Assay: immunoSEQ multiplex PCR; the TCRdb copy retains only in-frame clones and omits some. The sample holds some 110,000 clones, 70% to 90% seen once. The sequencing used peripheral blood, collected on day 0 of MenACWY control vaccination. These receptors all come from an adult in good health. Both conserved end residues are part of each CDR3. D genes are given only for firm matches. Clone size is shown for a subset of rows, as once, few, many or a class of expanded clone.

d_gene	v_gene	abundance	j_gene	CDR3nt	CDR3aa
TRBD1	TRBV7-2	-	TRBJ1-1	TGTGCCAGCAGCTTAGGAAGGGGACAGGGGGCCCCAAACACTGAAGCTTTCTTT	CASSLGRGQGAPNTEAFF
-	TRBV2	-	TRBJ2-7	TGTGCCAGCAGTGCATCCTACGAGCAGTACTTC	CASSASYEQYF
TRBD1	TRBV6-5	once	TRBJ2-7	TGTGCCAGCAGTTCAGGACAGGTTGGGTCCTACGAGCAGTACTTC	CASSSGQVGSYEQYF
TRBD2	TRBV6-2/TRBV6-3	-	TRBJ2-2	TGTGCCAGCAGTTACGAGAGACTAGCGGTCGCGAACACCGGGGAGCTGTTTTTT	CASSYERLAVANTGELFF
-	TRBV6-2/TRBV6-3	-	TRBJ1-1	TGTGCCAGCAGCCCCTACACCCTGGGGACTGAAGCTTTCTTT	CASSPYTLGTEAFF
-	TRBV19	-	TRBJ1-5	TGTGCCAGTAGCCCAGGGGAAATACAGCCCCAGCATTTT	CASSPGEIQPQHF
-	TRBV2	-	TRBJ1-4	TGTGCCAGCAGTGAAGAGGGGGGAACTCATGAAAAACTGTTTTTT	CASSEEGGTHEKLFF
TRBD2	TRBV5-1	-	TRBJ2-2	TGCGCCAGCCGCCCTACTAGCGGGGGGGCCTACGGGGAGCTGTTTTTT	CASRPTSGGAYGELFF
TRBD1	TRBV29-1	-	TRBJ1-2	TGCAGCGTTGAAGGGGGGTTGACAGGGGCTAACTATGGCTACACCTTC	CSVEGGLTGANYGYTF
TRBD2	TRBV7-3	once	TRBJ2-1	TGTGCCAGCAGCCCCCTAGCGGGGGGGCTTTCCTACAATGAGCAGTTCTTC	CASSPLAGGLSYNEQFF
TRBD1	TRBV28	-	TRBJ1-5	TGTGCCAGCACCTTCCCGATTACGGACAGGGGTCAGCCCCAGCATTTT	CASTFPITDRGQPQHF
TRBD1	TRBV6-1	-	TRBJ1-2	TGTGCCAGCAGTGAAAGGCGGGACAGGGGGCGAAACTATGGCTACACCTTC	CASSERRDRGRNYGYTF
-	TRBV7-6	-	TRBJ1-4	TGTGCCAGCAGCTCCCCGCCTCACGGCAGACGAAATGAAAAACTGTTTTTT	CASSSPPHGRRNEKLFF
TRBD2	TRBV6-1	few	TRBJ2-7	TGTGCCAGCAGTGAAGGACTAGCGGGGGCCTACGAGCAGTACTTC	CASSEGLAGAYEQYF
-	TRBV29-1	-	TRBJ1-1	TGCAGCGTTGAAGGGGGAGGAAGGGGAGGTACTGAAGCTTTCTTT	CSVEGGGRGGTEAFF
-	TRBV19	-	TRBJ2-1	TGTGCCAGTAAATGGGCCCCCGACGACAATGAGCAGTTCTTC	CASKWAPDDNEQFF